These T cell receptor beta chains were read from a single sample in a study of blood T cell repertoires in COVID-19. Profiling relied on immunoSEQ multiplex PCR, and the TCRdb table lists in-frame clones only, not all of them. The table has approximately 200,000 clones, less than 90% seen once. Sequencing was carried out using peripheral blood. Every receptor here comes from a woman between 50 and 59 years old with acute or convalescent COVID-19. Each CDR3 is given with its conserved first and last residue. Fields, in order: J gene, V gene, clone size, D gene, CDR3 DNA, CDR3 protein. A D gene is named only where the DNA matches it firmly. Rows give clone size only sometimes, using once, few, many, or a class for an expanded clone.

>TRBJ1-5|TRBV4-1|few|TRBD1
TGCGCCAGTGGGACAGACAATCAGCCCCAGCATTTT
CASGTDNQPQHF
>TRBJ2-7|TRBV27|-|TRBD2
TGTGCCAGCAGTACCCCCTCGTCTGGCGGGAGATACGAGCAGTACTTC
CASSTPSSGGRYEQYF
>TRBJ1-2|TRBV10-3|few|TRBD1
TGTGCCATCAGCCTGGGACAGGGGTATGGCTACACCTTC
CAISLGQGYGYTF
>TRBJ1-3|TRBV30|-|TRBD1
TGTGCCTGGACTGGACAGGGGCCGGGAAACACCATATATTTT
CAWTGQGPGNTIYF
>TRBJ2-7|TRBV4-3|-|TRBD2
TGCGCCAGCAGCCAAATCCCTAGCGGGTTGGCCCTCGAGCAGTACTTC
CASSQIPSGLALEQYF
>TRBJ2-3|TRBV19|once|TRBD1
TGTGCCAGTAACAGGGGGCGTAGCACAGATACGCAGTATTTT
CASNRGRSTDTQYF
>TRBJ2-5|TRBV3-1/TRBV3-2|-|-
TGTGCCAGCAGCCATAGGGGGGGGTATGAGACCCAGTACTTC
CASSHRGGYETQYF
>TRBJ1-1|TRBV5-6|once|-
TGTGCCAGCAGCGGGCTAGGGCTAGCCACTGAAGCTTTCTTT
CASSGLGLATEAFF
>TRBJ1-5|TRBV6-1|-|TRBD1
TGTGCCAGCAGTGATCTACAGGGGGCACTTAATCAGCCCCAGCATTTT
CASSDLQGALNQPQHF
>TRBJ2-4|TRBV19|-|-
TGTGCCAGTAGTGAATACCCTGCGGGAGCCAAAAACATTCAGTACTTC
CASSEYPAGAKNIQYF
>TRBJ1-1|TRBV9|-|TRBD1
TGTGCCAGCAGCGCGACAGGGGGCTGGAACACTGAAGCTTTCTTT
CASSATGGWNTEAFF
>TRBJ2-3|TRBV24-1|-|-
TGTGCCACCAGTGATTCGGCGGCAGGGGGCACAGATACGCAGTATTTT
CATSDSAAGGTDTQYF
>TRBJ2-5|TRBV5-1|few|-
TGCGCCAGCAGGGAGACAGGCACCCAAGAGACCCAGTACTTC
CASRETGTQETQYF
>TRBJ1-5|TRBV4-1|-|-
TGCGCCAGCAGCCCGGTCGGGGGCAATCAGCCCCAGCATTTT
CASSPVGGNQPQHF
>TRBJ2-7|TRBV5-5|-|-
TGTGCCAGCAGCTATCAGGGTTGGGACGAGCAGTACTTC
CASSYQGWDEQYF
>TRBJ2-3|TRBV18|once|TRBD2
TGTGCCAGCTCACCAAGGGAACTAGCGGAGGCGGATACGCAGTATTTT
CASSPRELAEADTQYF
>TRBJ1-5|TRBV11-2|-|-
TGTGCCAGCAGCCCTGAAGGGGGTGGCAATCAGCCCCAGCATTTT
CASSPEGGGNQPQHF
>TRBJ2-3|TRBV5-6|-|TRBD1
TGTGCCACCCACAGGGGGAGCACAGATACGCAGTATTTT
CATHRGSTDTQYF
>TRBJ1-2|TRBV10-1|-|TRBD1
TGCGCCAGCAGTGAGTCAAAGGAGGGGACAGGGGGCGCGTGGTATGGCTACACCTTC
CASSESKEGTGGAWYGYTF
>TRBJ2-5|TRBV3-1/TRBV3-2|-|-
TGTGCCAGCAGCCAAGCATGGTTCGGCGGGGAACGAGAGACCCAGTACTTC
CASSQAWFGGERETQYF
>TRBJ2-2|TRBV10-3|-|TRBD2
TGTGCCATCAGTGAGAGAAGCGGGAGGGCCGACACCGGGGAGCTGTTTTTT
CAISERSGRADTGELFF
>TRBJ2-2|TRBV19|-|-
TGTGCCAGTAGGTTGGTAAGAGGGTTCACCGGGGAGCTGTTTTTT
CASRLVRGFTGELFF
>TRBJ1-1|TRBV27|-|-
TGTGCCAGCAGCTCCGGGACAAAGGGGACTGAAGCTTTCTTT
CASSSGTKGTEAFF
>TRBJ2-4|TRBV6-2/TRBV6-3|few|TRBD2
TGTGCCAGCAGTTACTCGATAAGGACTAGCGGGGAGCTAGCCAAAAACATTCAGTACTTC
CASSYSIRTSGELAKNIQYF
>TRBJ1-1|TRBV4-2|-|-
TGTGCCAGCAGCCAAGATCCGCGGGGGGGAGGAACTGAAGCTTTCTTT
CASSQDPRGGGTEAFF
>TRBJ2-7|TRBV19|-|-
TGTGCCAGTAGTATGAGGACTACTGCCTACGAGCAGTACTTC
CASSMRTTAYEQYF
>TRBJ1-2|TRBV27|once|TRBD1
TGTGCCAGCAGTTCGACAGGGTGGTATGGCTACACCTTC
CASSSTGWYGYTF
>TRBJ2-7|TRBV12-3/TRBV12-4|once|-
TGTGCCAGCAGTTTAGACAGGGTATACGAGCAGTACTTC
CASSLDRVYEQYF
>TRBJ2-3|TRBV3-1/TRBV3-2|once|TRBD2
TGTGCCAGCAGCCTCCTTGCGGGGGGGCCCACAGATACGCAGTATTTT
CASSLLAGGPTDTQYF
>TRBJ2-2|TRBV6-5|-|TRBD2
TGTGCCAGCAGTTACTCTTGGCGGGGGGGCACCGGGGAGCTGTTTTTT
CASSYSWRGGTGELFF
>TRBJ2-5|TRBV7-9|-|TRBD2
TGTGCCAGCAGCTTTGCTAGCGGGAACCGCGAGACCCAGTACTTC
CASSFASGNRETQYF
>TRBJ2-5|TRBV24-1|-|-
TGTGCCACCAGTGGCCTCCGGGACCAAGAGACCCAGTACTTC
CATSGLRDQETQYF
>TRBJ2-5|TRBV19|-|TRBD2
TGTGCCAGTAGTATTGGACTAGCGGGGGGCCAAGAGACCCAGTACTTC
CASSIGLAGGQETQYF
>TRBJ2-3|TRBV7-8|-|-
TGTGCCAGCAGCTTAGACAGAACTAGCACAGATACGCAGTATTTT
CASSLDRTSTDTQYF
>TRBJ2-1|TRBV21-1|-|-
TGTGCCAGCAGCCAAACGTCTCTGGGCAGGGGATCCTACAATGAGCAGTTCTTC
CASSQTSLGRGSYNEQFF
>TRBJ2-5|TRBV29-1|-|TRBD1
TGCAGCGTTCGGACAGGGGGGCCAGAGACCCAGTACTTC
CSVRTGGPETQYF
>TRBJ1-2|TRBV6-5|-|TRBD1
TGTGCCAGCAGCACCGGGACAGGGACCTATGGCTACACCTTC
CASSTGTGTYGYTF
>TRBJ1-2|TRBV30|-|-
TGTGCCTGGACAGTGGGAACAGGTCAGAACTATGGCTACACCTTC
CAWTVGTGQNYGYTF
>TRBJ1-1|TRBV19|-|-
TGTGCCAGTAAAAGGGGTTACACTGAAGCTTTCTTT
CASKRGYTEAFF
>TRBJ2-5|TRBV7-6|-|-
TGTGCCAGCAGCCTAGGACTCCAAGAGACCCAGTACTTC
CASSLGLQETQYF
>TRBJ1-5|TRBV3-1/TRBV3-2|-|TRBD1
TGTGCCAGCAGCCCGGGACAGAGCAATCAGCCCCAGCATTTT
CASSPGQSNQPQHF
>TRBJ2-2|TRBV19|-|-
TGTGCCAGTAGGGGGAGGGGACAGAACACCGGGGAGCTGTTTTTT
CASRGRGQNTGELFF
>TRBJ2-5|TRBV27|-|TRBD1
TGTGCCAGCAGTCCTTACAGGGGGCGGGAGACCCAGTACTTC
CASSPYRGRETQYF
>TRBJ1-2|TRBV20-1|-|TRBD1
TGCAGTGCTACTGACGGACAGGGTGGATATGGCTACACCTTC
CSATDGQGGYGYTF
>TRBJ2-1|TRBV7-2|-|TRBD2
TGTGCCAGCTTGGGCGGGGGGGCCTCCTACAATGAGCAGTTCTTC
CASLGGGASYNEQFF
>TRBJ1-5|TRBV3-1/TRBV3-2|-|-
TGTGCCAGCAGCGATCGGGGGGATAGCAATCAGCCCCAGCATTTT
CASSDRGDSNQPQHF
>TRBJ1-6|TRBV19|few|-
TGTGCCAGTAGTCCTCGGGACTTTGCCTCACCCCTCCACTTT
CASSPRDFASPLHF
>TRBJ2-3|TRBV4-1|-|-
TGCGCCAGCAGCCAAGCCGGGAGCACAGATACGCAGTATTTT
CASSQAGSTDTQYF
>TRBJ1-4|TRBV28|once|-
TGTGCCAGCAGTCAAAACCGGGACTGGGGAAAACTGTTTTTT
CASSQNRDWGKLFF
>TRBJ2-3|TRBV30|-|TRBD2
TGTGCCTGGAGATATAGCGGGGGGGCCCAAGATACGCAGTATTTT
CAWRYSGGAQDTQYF
>TRBJ2-7|TRBV19|-|TRBD2
TGTGCCAGTAGTATCCCTGGGGCGGGAGTCGGCGAGCAGTACTTC
CASSIPGAGVGEQYF
>TRBJ2-6|TRBV30|-|TRBD1
TGTGCCTGGAATAGGGGCACAGGGGGCGAACCATCATCCTTAGGGGCCAACGTCCTGACTTTC
CAWNRGTGGEPSSLGANVLTF
>TRBJ2-1|TRBV11-3|-|TRBD2
TGTGCCAGCAGCCGTGGACTAGCGGGAGCTAGAGAGCAGTTCTTC
CASSRGLAGAREQFF
>TRBJ2-7|TRBV19|-|TRBD1
TGTGCCAGTAGTACCCCCTTGACAGGGTCCTACGAGCAGTACTTC
CASSTPLTGSYEQYF
>TRBJ2-3|TRBV7-9|-|-
TGTGCCAGCAGAGTGACAGGAGACACAGATACGCAGTATTTT
CASRVTGDTDTQYF
>TRBJ2-3|TRBV11-2|-|-
TGTGCCAGCAGCTTAGCGGCAGGGGCCCTCCCAGATACGCAGTATTTT
CASSLAAGALPDTQYF
>TRBJ2-7|TRBV5-1|-|TRBD2
TGCGCCAGCAGCTTGGCCGGGACTAGTTCCTACGAGCAGTACTTC
CASSLAGTSSYEQYF